This T cell receptor (beta chain) was recovered during a study of blood T cell repertoires in COVID-19. The CDR3 length is 17 residues. The ends lost 4 bases at V and 2 bases at J; junction bases unmatched: 13. Germline V lookup: CDR1 MNHEY, CDR2 SVGEGT. Profiling relied on immunoSEQ multiplex PCR, and the TCRdb table lists in-frame clones only, not all of them. This table holds approximately 21,000 clones, about 90% found once. Sequenced sample: peripheral blood. This sequence originates from a woman over 75 with active COVID-19. The rearrangement joins TRBV6-2 or TRBV6-3 to TRBJ2-7, with 8 bases fitting TRBD1. CDR3: CASSSLTSGTGPYEQYF. The DNA of the CDR3 is TGTGCCAGCAGTTCTTTGACCTCCGGGACAGGACCCTACGAGCAGTACTTC.